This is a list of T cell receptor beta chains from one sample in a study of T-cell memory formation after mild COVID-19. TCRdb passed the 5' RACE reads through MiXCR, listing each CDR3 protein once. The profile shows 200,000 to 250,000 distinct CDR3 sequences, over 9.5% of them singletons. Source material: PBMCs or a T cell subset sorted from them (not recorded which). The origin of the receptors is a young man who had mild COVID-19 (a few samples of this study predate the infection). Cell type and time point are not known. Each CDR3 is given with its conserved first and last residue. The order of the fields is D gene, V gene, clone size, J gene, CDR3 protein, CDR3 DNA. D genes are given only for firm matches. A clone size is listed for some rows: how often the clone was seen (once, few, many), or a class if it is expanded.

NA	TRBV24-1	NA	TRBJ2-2	CATSDFGTGELFF	TGTGCCACCAGTGATTTCGGCACCGGGGAGCTGTTTTTT
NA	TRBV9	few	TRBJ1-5	CASSVEPHADSNQPQHF	TGTGCCAGCAGCGTAGAACCGCATGCGGATAGCAATCAGCCCCAGCATTTT
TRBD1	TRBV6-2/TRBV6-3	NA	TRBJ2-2	CASSYPTSGTAKNRGLNTGELFF	TGTGCCAGCAGTTACCCGACATCCGGGACAGCGAAAAATCGAGGCTTGAACACCGGGGAGCTGTTTTTT
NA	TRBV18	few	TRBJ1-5	CASSPGYSNQPQHF	TGTGCCAGCTCACCAGGATATAGCAATCAGCCCCAGCATTTT
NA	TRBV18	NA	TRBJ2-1	CASSLQDRPGEQFF	TGTGCCAGCTCACTCCAGGACAGACCTGGGGAGCAGTTCTTC
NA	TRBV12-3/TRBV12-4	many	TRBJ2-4	CASSRVLVGAKNIQYF	TGTGCCAGCAGCCGCGTGTTGGTGGGAGCCAAAAACATTCAGTACTTC
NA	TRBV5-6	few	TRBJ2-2	CASSLNLGGAQAGELFF	TGTGCCAGCAGCTTGAATCTAGGCGGGGCGCAGGCCGGGGAGCTGTTTTTT
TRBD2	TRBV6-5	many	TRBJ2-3	CASSYSMPSGTGTDTQYF	TGTGCCAGCAGTTACTCGATGCCTAGCGGGACCGGCACAGATACGCAGTATTTT
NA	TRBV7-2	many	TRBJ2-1	CASSPANEQFF	TGTGCCAGCAGCCCCGCCAATGAGCAGTTCTTC
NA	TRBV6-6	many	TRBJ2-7	CASSKPGSSYEQYF	TGTGCCAGCAGCAAGCCAGGGAGCTCCTACGAGCAGTACTTC
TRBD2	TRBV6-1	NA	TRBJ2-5	CASSELPGLAGTQYF	TGTGCCAGCAGTGAGCTCCCTGGGCTAGCGGGGACCCAGTACTTC
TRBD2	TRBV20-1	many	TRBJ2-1	CSARPTSGGLHEQFF	TGCAGTGCTCGCCCGACTAGCGGGGGGTTGCATGAGCAGTTCTTC
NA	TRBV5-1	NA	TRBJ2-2	CASSLGMLGTGELFF	TGCGCCAGCAGCTTGGGGATGTTGGGCACCGGGGAGCTGTTTTTT
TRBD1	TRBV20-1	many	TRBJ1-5	CSARSDRGSVNQPQHF	TGCAGTGCTAGATCGGACAGGGGTTCGGTGAATCAGCCCCAGCATTTT
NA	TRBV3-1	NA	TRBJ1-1	CASSHADIRSYTEAFF	TGTGCCAGCAGCCATGCGGACATCCGAAGTTACACTGAAGCTTTCTTT
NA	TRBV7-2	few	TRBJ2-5	CASSSQGGGGETQYF	TGTGCCAGCAGCTCTCAGGGCGGTGGAGGAGAGACCCAGTACTTC
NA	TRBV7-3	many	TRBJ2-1	CASSLRGENEQFF	TGTGCCAGCAGCTTGAGGGGGGAAAATGAGCAGTTCTTC
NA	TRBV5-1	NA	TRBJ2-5	CASSLGPGETQYF	TGCGCCAGCAGCTTGGGACCCGGGGAGACCCAGTACTTC
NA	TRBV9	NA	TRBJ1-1	CASSVDGYTEAFF	TGTGCCAGCAGCGTAGATGGGTACACTGAAGCTTTCTTT
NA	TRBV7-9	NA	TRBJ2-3	CASSPGSIRSTDTQYF	TGTGCCAGCAGTCCAGGTTCTATACGTAGCACAGATACGCAGTATTTT
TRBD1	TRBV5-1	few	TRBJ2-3	CASSLQGATTDTQYF	TGCGCCAGCAGCTTACAGGGGGCGACGACAGATACGCAGTATTTT
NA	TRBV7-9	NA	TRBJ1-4	CASSLLLESNEKLFF	TGTGCCAGCAGCTTACTCCTGGAGTCTAATGAAAAACTGTTTTTT
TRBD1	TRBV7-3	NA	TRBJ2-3	CASSFDRADTQYF	TGTGCCAGCAGCTTTGACAGGGCTGATACGCAGTATTTT
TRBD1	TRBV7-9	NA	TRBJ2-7	CASSFKNRDRVYKYF	TGTGCCAGCAGCTTTAAAAACCGGGACAGGGTCTACAAGTACTTC
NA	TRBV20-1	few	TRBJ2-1	CSANRSPYEQFF	TGCAGTGCTAACCGCTCGCCCTATGAGCAGTTCTTC
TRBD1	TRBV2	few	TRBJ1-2	CASRKTGAEGYTF	TGTGCCAGCAGGAAAACAGGGGCCGAGGGCTACACCTTC
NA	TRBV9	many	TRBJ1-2	CASSVSGDVYGYTF	TGTGCCAGCAGCGTATCTGGGGATGTTTATGGCTACACCTTC
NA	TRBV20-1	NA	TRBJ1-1	CSARGGLGNTEAFF	TGCAGTGCTAGAGGGGGTTTAGGGAACACTGAAGCTTTCTTT
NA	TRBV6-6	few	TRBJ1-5	CASTLGSRNQPQHF	TGTGCCAGCACCCTCGGGAGTCGCAATCAGCCCCAGCATTTT
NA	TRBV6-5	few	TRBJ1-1	CASRTQGMVTFF	TGTGCCAGCAGGACACAGGGTATGGTGACTTTCTTT
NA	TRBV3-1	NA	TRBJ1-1	CASSQGGPLNTEAFF	TGTGCCAGCAGCCAAGGTGGACCGCTGAACACTGAAGCTTTCTTT
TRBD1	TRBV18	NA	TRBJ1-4	CASSALGGTNEKLFF	TGTGCCAGCTCAGCCTTAGGGGGCACTAATGAAAAACTGTTTTTT
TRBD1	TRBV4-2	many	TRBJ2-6	CASSQGGTASGANVLTF	TGTGCCAGCAGCCAAGGTGGGACAGCATCTGGGGCCAACGTCCTGACTTTC
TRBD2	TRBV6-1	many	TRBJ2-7	CASSDSGTSRYEQYF	TGTGCCAGCAGTGATTCTGGGACTAGCCGCTACGAGCAGTACTTC
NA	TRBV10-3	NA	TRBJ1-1	CAISQGSEAFF	TGTGCCATCAGCCAGGGATCTGAAGCTTTCTTT
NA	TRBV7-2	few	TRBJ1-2	CASSSYPDSYGYTF	TGTGCCAGCAGCTCCTACCCAGATTCCTATGGCTACACCTTC
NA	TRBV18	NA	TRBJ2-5	CASSQARNQETQYF	TGTGCCAGCTCACAAGCTCGTAACCAAGAGACCCAGTACTTC
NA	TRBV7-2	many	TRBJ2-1	CASSLALGVRGNEQFF	TGTGCCAGCAGCTTAGCCCTAGGGGTGCGGGGCAATGAGCAGTTCTTC
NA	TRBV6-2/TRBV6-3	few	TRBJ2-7	CASSWDAYEQYF	TGTGCCAGCAGCTGGGACGCCTACGAGCAGTACTTC
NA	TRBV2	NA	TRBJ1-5	CASNMQGSQPQHF	TGTGCCAGCAATATGCAGGGTAGTCAGCCCCAGCATTTT
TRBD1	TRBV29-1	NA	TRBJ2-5	CSGWDPTGETQYF	TGCAGCGGTTGGGACCCGACAGGGGAGACCCAGTACTTC
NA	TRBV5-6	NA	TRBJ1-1	CASSSLGWAVNTEAFF	TGTGCCAGCAGCTCCCTCGGGTGGGCCGTGAACACTGAAGCTTTCTTT
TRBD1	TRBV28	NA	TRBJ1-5	CASSLGGQDPQPQHF	TGTGCCAGCAGCCTGGGGGGACAGGATCCTCAGCCCCAGCATTTT
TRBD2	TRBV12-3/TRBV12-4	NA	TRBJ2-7	CASSLWGGSSSYEQYF	TGTGCCAGCAGTTTGTGGGGGGGGAGTAGCTCCTACGAGCAGTACTTC
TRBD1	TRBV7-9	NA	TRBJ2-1	CASSLGTGGYYNEQFF	TGTGCCAGCAGCTTAGGGACAGGGGGCTACTACAATGAGCAGTTCTTC
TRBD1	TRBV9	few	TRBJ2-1	CASSTQATGQGVDEQFF	TGTGCCAGCAGCACACAGGCCACGGGACAGGGGGTTGATGAGCAGTTCTTC